This T cell receptor beta chain was found in a study of control samples from healthy donors and cancer patients. Clones were sequenced by immunoSEQ multiplex PCR, and TCRdb holds only the in-frame ones, with some missing. The sample includes about 120,000 clones, 89% of them seen just once. CDR1 is LNHNV, CDR2 YYDKDF, per germline (reference sequence). V lost 1 base and J lost 6; bases outside the gene matches: 11. The CDR3 runs 17 residues. The receptor comes from a man aged 50-59 years in good health. Sequenced material: blood. This chain connects TRBV15 to TRBJ1-4; 7 bases are shared with TRBD1. DNA for the CDR3: TGTGCCACCAGCAGAGGTGAAGGACGCAGGGGGGATGAAAAACTGTTTTTT. The encoded protein is CATSRGEGRRGDEKLFF. The entire variable domain, with the rest obtained from reference TRBV15 and TRBJ1-4, is as follows: DAMVIQNPRYQVTQFGKPVTLSCSQTLNHNVMYWYQQKSSQAPKLLFHYYDKDFNNEADTPDNFQSRRPNTSFCFLDIRSPGLGDTAMYLCATSRGEGRRGDEKLFFGSGTQLSVL.